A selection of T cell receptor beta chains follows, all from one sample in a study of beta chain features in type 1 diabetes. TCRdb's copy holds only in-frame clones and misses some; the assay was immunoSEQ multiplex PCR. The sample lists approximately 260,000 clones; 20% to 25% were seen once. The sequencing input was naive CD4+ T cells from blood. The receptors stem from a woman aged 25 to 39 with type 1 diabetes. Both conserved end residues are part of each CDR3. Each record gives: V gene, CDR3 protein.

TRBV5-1	CASSLYRTESGYTF
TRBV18	CASSGLADYNEQFF
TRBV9	CASSAGLTSGGTTYEQYF
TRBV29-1	CSVGSSGNSYNEQFF
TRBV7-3	CASSPDSSYNEQFF
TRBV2	CASSGGGGKQFF
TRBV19	CASTTGTVDNQPQHF
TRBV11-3	CASSSGVAVRADTQYF
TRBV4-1	CASSLNLLSNQPQHF
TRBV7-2	CASSLQAGGTDTQYF
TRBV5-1	CASSSLLLADTYNEQFF
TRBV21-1	CASSKARDGRGIDGYTF
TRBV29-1	CSVAGWETQYF
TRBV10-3	CAISGAGAYGYTF
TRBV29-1	CSVETGDSFLGGYTF